The 9 T cell receptor beta chains in this list originate from one sample, sequenced in a study of T cells after posttransplantation cyclophosphamide. Using immunoSEQ multiplex PCR, the repertoire was profiled, and TCRdb retains in-frame clones only, with some absent. The repertoire holds more than 10,000 clones, around 83% seen once, with 0.75% to 1% in the top ten. Input material: memory CD4+ T cells sorted from PBMCs. These receptors were obtained from a man aged 50-60 years in good health, CMV-negative, and a related stem cell transplant donor.

The chain uses TRBV7-8 and TRBJ1-4; D possibly corresponds to TRBD1 (5 bases). Trimming cost V 5 bases and J 3 bases, with 13 bases left between them. The germline V gene encodes CDR1 SGHVS and CDR2 FQNEAQ. CDR3 length: 15 residues. CDR3 residues: CASSPYRTPNEKLFF. As DNA, the CDR3 is TGTGCCAGCAGCCCGTACAGGACACCTAATGAAAAACTGTTTTTT.

This clone was detected a few times. The V gene is TRBV4-3, the J gene TRBJ2-1; perhaps TRBD2 as D (6 bases). This CDR3 is 15 amino acids long. With 1 base removed from V and 9 bases from J, the gap between germline ends came to 16 bases. Germline values: CDR1 LGHNA, CDR2 YSLEER. The CDR3 DNA is TGCGCCAGCAGCCAAGGAGGGCTAGGGAGGACTGAGCAGTTCTTC. Its translation is CASSQGGLGRTEQFF.

This chain joins TRBV2 and TRBJ1-4; 9 bases align to TRBD1. There are 13 residues in the CDR3. With 6 bases clipped from V and 8 bases from J, the junction kept 4 bases outside the gene matches. Per germline, CDR1 SNHLY and CDR2 FYNNEI. CDR3 region: CASSPGTGEKLFF. The CDR3 DNA reads as TGTGCCAGCAGCCCCGGGACAGGGGAAAAACTGTTTTTT.

The table lists this clone with a count of one. This chain connects TRBV7-2 to TRBJ1-1; D remains ambiguous. The CDR3 length is 15 residues. Germline V lookup: CDR1 SGHTA, CDR2 FQGNSA. V lost 1 base, J lost 1 base, and 10 bases lay in between. CDR3 sequence: CASSLVGRENTEAFF. The CDR3 bases are TGTGCCAGCAGCTTAGTCGGTCGGGAGAACACTGAAGCTTTCTTT.

The CDR3 protein is CASSVDRGPYYGYTF. The CDR3 DNA reads as TGTGCCAGCAGCGTAGACAGGGGCCCCTACTATGGCTACACCTTC. This sequence joins TRBV9 and TRBJ1-2; 7 nucleotides agree with TRBD1. Germline trimming cut 0 bases from V and 3 bases from J; bases unmatched to any gene: 5. This CDR3 contains 15 residues. CDR1 is SGDLS, CDR2 YYNGEE, per germline.

The V gene is TRBV30, the J gene TRBJ1-4; D may be TRBD1 (6 bases). Deletions cut 2 bases from V and 0 bases from J, with 10 bases between. This CDR3 comprises 15 residues. Germline V gene sequence: CDR1 GTSNPN, CDR2 SVGIG (reference sequence). The CDR3 reads CAWSRQGSTNEKLFF. The CDR3 nucleotides are TGTGCCTGGAGTCGCCAGGGGTCAACTAATGAAAAACTGTTTTTT.

This chain joins TRBV7-9 and TRBJ2-6, with 7 bases that match TRBD2. The CDR3 runs to 15 residues. J was trimmed by 3 bases and V by 7 bases; bases with no gene match: 6. Germline V gene lookup returns CDR1 SEHNR and CDR2 FQNEAQ (reference sequence). The CDR3 DNA reads TGTGCCAGCACCTGGGGGGGACGTGGGGCCAACGTCCTGACTTTC. Translating gives CASTWGGRGANVLTF.

V is TRBV18 and J is TRBJ2-3; tentative D call: TRBD2 (5 bases). The germline V gene encodes CDR1 KGHSH and CDR2 LQKENI. V dropped 3 bases and J dropped 6 bases, with 10 bases sitting between them. This CDR3 contains 13 residues. CDR3 sequence: CASSPRGQDTQYF. The CDR3 DNA is TGTGCCAGCTCACCGAGAGGGCAGGATACGCAGTATTTT.

The chain couples TRBV10-1 to TRBJ2-1, with a tentative D call TRBD2 (6 bases). The CDR3 runs 15 residues. Per the germline V gene, CDR1 is WNHNN and CDR2 is SYGVQD (reference sequence). With 3 bases removed from V and 6 bases from J, the gap between germline ends came to 15 bases. CDR3 coding DNA: TGCGCCAGCAGTGATGGTAGCGGAGACACCAATGAGCAGTTCTTC. Protein sequence: CASSDGSGDTNEQFF.